The sequence of this TCR beta chain was determined in a study of control samples from healthy donors and cancer patients (dated by TCRdb to the early 2020s). To prepare the library, the immunoSEQ multiplex PCR assay was applied. This is the immuneACCESS table as TCRdb keeps it, with only in-frame sequences that have V and J called. A part of the clones is gone; compared with another copy, unresolved V genes explain less than half, and the rest is unexplained. The sample includes 50,000 to 70,000 clones, with 88% observed a single time. The ten largest make up approximately 3.8% of the sample. Cut back by 1 base and 7 bases, the V and J ends lie 6 bases apart. CDR1 SGHDT and CDR2 YYEEEE are derived from the germline V gene. Including cysteine and phenylalanine, the CDR3 has 12 amino acids. Solely the CDR3 DNA is kept, with 36 bases framed from the first base. To note about this clone: The target of this receptor is not known. Base qualities are missing; no much larger clone stands one base away.

Sequencing was done on a sample of blood. The sequence was obtained from a man in his fifties in good health. The V and J genes are TRBV5-6 and TRBJ2-1; too little of a D gene remains to name it. CDR3 sequence: CASSLHGNEQFF. At the DNA level, the sequence is TGTGCCAGCAGCTTGCACGGGAATGAGCAGTTCTTC.